This is a list of T cell receptor beta chains from one sample in a study of Graves' ophthalmopathy and Graves' hyperthyroidism. TCRdb re-analysed the multiplex PCR reads in MiXCR, keeping a single row per CDR3 protein. The data show about 700,000 distinct CDR3 sequences, about 44% seen once. Sequenced sample: peripheral blood. The source of these receptors is an adult man with Graves' ophthalmopathy. Each CDR3 is given with its conserved first and last residue. The order of the fields is J gene, V gene, D gene, clone size, CDR3 DNA, CDR3 protein. A D gene is named only where the DNA matches it firmly. Some rows mark clone size as missing; the rest say once, few, many or name a class of expanded clone.

j_call: TRBJ1-1; v_call: TRBV15; d_call: .; clone_size: .; cdr3_nt: TGTGCCACTAGCATCGAAGGGGGATTGAGCACTGAAGCTTTCTTT; cdr3_aa: CATSIEGGLSTEAFF
j_call: TRBJ2-7; v_call: TRBV12-3/TRBV12-4; d_call: .; clone_size: many; cdr3_nt: TGTGCCAGCAGTTTTCAGTACGAGCAGTACTTC; cdr3_aa: CASSFQYEQYF
j_call: TRBJ1-1; v_call: TRBV20-1; d_call: .; clone_size: few; cdr3_nt: TGCAGTGCAAATCCAGGGATGGGGTATAACACTGAAGCTTTCTTT; cdr3_aa: CSANPGMGYNTEAFF
j_call: TRBJ2-5; v_call: TRBV6-6; d_call: .; clone_size: .; cdr3_nt: TGTGCCAGCACATCAGGGCAGGGGCAGTGGGAGACCCAGTACTTC; cdr3_aa: CASTSGQGQWETQYF
j_call: TRBJ1-2; v_call: TRBV20-1; d_call: TRBD1; clone_size: many; cdr3_nt: TGCAGTGCTACCGGGACAGGAAACTATGGCTACACCTTC; cdr3_aa: CSATGTGNYGYTF
j_call: TRBJ1-2; v_call: TRBV10-3; d_call: TRBD1; clone_size: few; cdr3_nt: TGTGCCAGCAGCGGACAGGAGTATGGCTACACCTTC; cdr3_aa: CASSGQEYGYTF
j_call: TRBJ2-3; v_call: TRBV2; d_call: .; clone_size: .; cdr3_nt: TGTGCCAGCAGTGACCGGGGCCAGGCAGATACGCAGTATTTT; cdr3_aa: CASSDRGQADTQYF
j_call: TRBJ1-2; v_call: TRBV11-2; d_call: .; clone_size: many; cdr3_nt: TGTGCCAGCAGCTTAACGGGGTCGCGTGGCTACACCTTC; cdr3_aa: CASSLTGSRGYTF
j_call: TRBJ1-5; v_call: TRBV10-2; d_call: TRBD1; clone_size: .; cdr3_nt: TGTGCCAGCAGTGTAGAGACAGGGTCGGATCAGCCCCAGCATTTT; cdr3_aa: CASSVETGSDQPQHF
j_call: TRBJ1-2; v_call: TRBV20-1; d_call: .; clone_size: .; cdr3_nt: TGCAGTGCCAGTAGTATCAGGACGGACAACTATGGCTACACCTTC; cdr3_aa: CSASSIRTDNYGYTF
j_call: TRBJ1-2; v_call: TRBV20-1; d_call: TRBD1; clone_size: .; cdr3_nt: TGCAGTGCGCGGACAGGGAGGGATGGCTACACCTTC; cdr3_aa: CSARTGRDGYTF
j_call: TRBJ2-5; v_call: TRBV6-1; d_call: .; clone_size: few; cdr3_nt: TGTGCCAGCAGTTACGTAGCAGGGAGTCAAGAGACCCAGTACTTC; cdr3_aa: CASSYVAGSQETQYF
j_call: TRBJ2-2; v_call: TRBV19; d_call: TRBD2; clone_size: .; cdr3_nt: TGTGCCAGTAGTTCCGCGGGGGAGAACACCGGGGAGCTGTTTTTT; cdr3_aa: CASSSAGENTGELFF
j_call: TRBJ2-7; v_call: TRBV5-1; d_call: TRBD1; clone_size: many; cdr3_nt: TGCGCCAGCAGCTTGTTGGGACAGGCGACTCACGAGCAGTACTTC; cdr3_aa: CASSLLGQATHEQYF
j_call: TRBJ1-6; v_call: TRBV6-5; d_call: TRBD1; clone_size: many; cdr3_nt: TGTGCCAGCAGGGGACAGGGTGCTAATTCACCCCTCCACTTT; cdr3_aa: CASRGQGANSPLHF
j_call: TRBJ2-7; v_call: TRBV3-1; d_call: .; clone_size: few; cdr3_nt: TGTGCCAGCAGTCCCCGACAGGGAGGCGACGAGCAGTACTTC; cdr3_aa: CASSPRQGGDEQYF
j_call: TRBJ1-2; v_call: TRBV19; d_call: .; clone_size: many; cdr3_nt: TGTGCCAGTACTCCCGCCGGTAGATATGGCTACACCTTC; cdr3_aa: CASTPAGRYGYTF
j_call: TRBJ2-2; v_call: TRBV7-9; d_call: .; clone_size: few; cdr3_nt: TGTGCCAGCAGCCAAGCACGGGGGGCGGTTACCGGGGAGCTGTTTTTT; cdr3_aa: CASSQARGAVTGELFF
j_call: TRBJ2-2; v_call: TRBV10-3; d_call: .; clone_size: many; cdr3_nt: TGTGCCATCAGTGAGCCTTTCGGGGGCGCCGCCGGGGAGCTGTTTTTT; cdr3_aa: CAISEPFGGAAGELFF
j_call: TRBJ2-7; v_call: TRBV20-1; d_call: .; clone_size: .; cdr3_nt: TGCAGTGCTAGAAGTTCGGAGGCCTACGAGCAGTACTTC; cdr3_aa: CSARSSEAYEQYF
j_call: TRBJ2-7; v_call: TRBV6-5; d_call: TRBD1; clone_size: .; cdr3_nt: TGTGCCACCTGGACAGGGAGCAACGAGCAGTACTTC; cdr3_aa: CATWTGSNEQYF
j_call: TRBJ1-6; v_call: TRBV7-9; d_call: TRBD1; clone_size: .; cdr3_nt: TGTGCCAGCAGCCTTGGACAGGGTTTAAGTTCACCCCTCCACTTT; cdr3_aa: CASSLGQGLSSPLHF
j_call: TRBJ1-2; v_call: TRBV10-2; d_call: TRBD1; clone_size: few; cdr3_nt: TGTGCCAGCAGGAGGGGGACAGGAGAAGATGGCTACACCTTC; cdr3_aa: CASRRGTGEDGYTF
j_call: TRBJ2-7; v_call: TRBV12-3/TRBV12-4; d_call: TRBD1; clone_size: few; cdr3_nt: TGTGCCAGTCAACCCGGGACAGGACAATCCTACGAGCAGTACTTC; cdr3_aa: CASQPGTGQSYEQYF
j_call: TRBJ1-1; v_call: TRBV11-2; d_call: TRBD1; clone_size: .; cdr3_nt: TGTGCCAGCAGCCCATTCGGGACAGGGGGCGTTGGGTACACTGAAGCTTTCTTT; cdr3_aa: CASSPFGTGGVGYTEAFF
j_call: TRBJ2-5; v_call: TRBV5-1; d_call: TRBD1; clone_size: many; cdr3_nt: TGCGCCAGCAGCATGCAACAGGGGGCAGGGGAGACCCAGTACTTC; cdr3_aa: CASSMQQGAGETQYF
j_call: TRBJ1-6; v_call: TRBV6-5; d_call: .; clone_size: .; cdr3_nt: TGTGCCAGCCGATTTGGCCGGGTTGGGGATTCACCCCTCCACTTT; cdr3_aa: CASRFGRVGDSPLHF
j_call: TRBJ2-6; v_call: TRBV25-1; d_call: .; clone_size: .; cdr3_nt: TGTGCCAGCAGCCCCCAAGCGGATGGCGGGGCCAACGTCCTGACTTTC; cdr3_aa: CASSPQADGGANVLTF
j_call: TRBJ1-1; v_call: TRBV20-1; d_call: .; clone_size: many; cdr3_nt: TGCAGTGCTCCAACCGGCGGTGAAGCTTTCTTT; cdr3_aa: CSAPTGGEAFF
j_call: TRBJ1-2; v_call: TRBV5-4; d_call: .; clone_size: many; cdr3_nt: TGTGCCAGCAGCTTCCGGGACCGGACGGGCTACACCTTC; cdr3_aa: CASSFRDRTGYTF
j_call: TRBJ1-6; v_call: TRBV6-6; d_call: .; clone_size: .; cdr3_nt: TGTGCCGGCAGTGAGCATTCAAATTCACCCCTCCACTTT; cdr3_aa: CAGSEHSNSPLHF
j_call: TRBJ1-6; v_call: TRBV7-9; d_call: .; clone_size: .; cdr3_nt: TGTGCCAGCAGGCAGTACGGGACGGAGAATTCACCCCTCCACTTT; cdr3_aa: CASRQYGTENSPLHF